This paragraph reports one T cell receptor beta chain. Its antigen remains unidentified. The data are from a study of graft-versus-host responses after intestinal transplantation. Turning to the study itself: The study gave all recipients anti-thymocyte globulin induction, then tacrolimus and steroids for 2 to 3 years.

V lost 1 base, J lost 5 bases, and 6 bases lay in between. This CDR3 comprises 13 residues. Germline loops: CDR1 SGHDT, CDR2 YYEEEE. Assay: immunoSEQ multiplex PCR; the TCRdb copy retains only in-frame clones and omits some. The sample shows some 87,000 clones, roughly 92% of them seen only once. Notes on the study in general: Allograft clonal ratios (graft-versus-host to host-versus-graft) were high in patients who had graft-donor T cell macrochimerism.

Here the sequenced sample was unstimulated CD4+ T cells sorted from spleen or lymph node cells, taken before intestinal transplant. This clonotype was obtained from a human donor who received an intestinal transplant. V and J are TRBV5-6 and TRBJ2-2; D is perhaps TRBD1 or TRBD2 (5 bases each). The CDR3 DNA follows: TGTGCCAGCAGCTTGTGGGGGACCGGGGAGCTGTTTTTT. It specifies CASSLWGTGELFF.